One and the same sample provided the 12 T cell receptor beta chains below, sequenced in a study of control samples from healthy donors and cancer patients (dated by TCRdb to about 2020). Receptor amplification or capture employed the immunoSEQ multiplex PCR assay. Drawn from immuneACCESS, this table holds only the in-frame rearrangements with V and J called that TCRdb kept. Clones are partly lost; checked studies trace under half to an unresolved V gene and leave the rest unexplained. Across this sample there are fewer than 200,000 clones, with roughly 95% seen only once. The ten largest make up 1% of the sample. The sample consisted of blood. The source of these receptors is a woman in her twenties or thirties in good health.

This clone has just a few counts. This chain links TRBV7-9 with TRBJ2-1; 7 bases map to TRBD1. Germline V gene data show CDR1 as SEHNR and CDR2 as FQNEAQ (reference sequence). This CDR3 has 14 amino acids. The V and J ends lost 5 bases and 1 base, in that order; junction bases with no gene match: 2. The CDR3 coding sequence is TGTGCCAGCAGCGCAGGGGGTTCCTACAATGAGCAGTTCTTC. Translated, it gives CASSAGGSYNEQFF.

For the CDR3, the DNA is TGCAGCGGGGGCGGACAGGGGGCGGGTGAAGCCTCCTACACCTTC. Its translation is CSGGGQGAGEASYTF. This chain connects TRBV29-1 to TRBJ1-2, with 11 bases aligning to TRBD1. The CDR3 consists of 15 residues. The V and J ends lost 7 bases and 10 bases, in that order; junction bases with no gene match: 17. Germline CDR1 is SQVTM and CDR2 is ANQGSEA.

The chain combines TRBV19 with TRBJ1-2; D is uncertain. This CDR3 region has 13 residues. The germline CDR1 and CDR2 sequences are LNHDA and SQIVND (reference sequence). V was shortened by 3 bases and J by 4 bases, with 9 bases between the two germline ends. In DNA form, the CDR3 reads TGTGCCAGTAGTATGAGTCGGAGCTATGGCTACACCTTC. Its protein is CASSMSRSYGYTF.

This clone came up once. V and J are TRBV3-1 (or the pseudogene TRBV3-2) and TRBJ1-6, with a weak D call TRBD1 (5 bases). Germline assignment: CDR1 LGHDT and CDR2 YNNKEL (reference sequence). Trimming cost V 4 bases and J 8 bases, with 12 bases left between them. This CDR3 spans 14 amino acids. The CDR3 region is CASSPSGVHSPLHF. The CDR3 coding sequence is TGTGCCAGCAGCCCATCGGGGGTTCATTCACCCCTCCACTTT.

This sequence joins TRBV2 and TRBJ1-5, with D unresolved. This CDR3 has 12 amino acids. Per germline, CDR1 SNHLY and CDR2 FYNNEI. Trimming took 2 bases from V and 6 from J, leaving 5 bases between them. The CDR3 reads CASSEMVQPQHF. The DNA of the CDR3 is TGTGCCAGCAGTGAAATGGTTCAGCCCCAGCATTTT.

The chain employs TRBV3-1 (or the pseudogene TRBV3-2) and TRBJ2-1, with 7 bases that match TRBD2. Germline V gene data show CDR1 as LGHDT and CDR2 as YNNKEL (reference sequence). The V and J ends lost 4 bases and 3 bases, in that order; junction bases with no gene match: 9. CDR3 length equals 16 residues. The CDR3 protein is CASSPLSAGDYNEQFF. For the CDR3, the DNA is TGTGCCAGCAGCCCATTGAGTGCGGGGGACTACAATGAGCAGTTCTTC.

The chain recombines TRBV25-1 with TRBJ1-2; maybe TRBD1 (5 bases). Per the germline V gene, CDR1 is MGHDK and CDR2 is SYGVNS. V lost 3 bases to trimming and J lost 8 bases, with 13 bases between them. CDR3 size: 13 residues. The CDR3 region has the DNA TGTGCCAGCAGTGATCAGGGCGGAGTAGGCTACACCTTC. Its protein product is CASSDQGGVGYTF.

CDR3 loop: CASSLGGAGGKNSPLHF. CDR3 DNA sequence: TGTGCCAGCAGTTTAGGGGGGGCAGGGGGCAAAAATTCACCCCTCCACTTT. This sequence joins TRBV28 and TRBJ1-6; TRBD1 matches at 8 bases. Germline V gene lookup returns CDR1 MDHEN and CDR2 SYDVKM. Losses at the gene ends were 2 bases for V and 7 bases for J; bases not matched to a gene: 10. The CDR3 consists of 17 residues.

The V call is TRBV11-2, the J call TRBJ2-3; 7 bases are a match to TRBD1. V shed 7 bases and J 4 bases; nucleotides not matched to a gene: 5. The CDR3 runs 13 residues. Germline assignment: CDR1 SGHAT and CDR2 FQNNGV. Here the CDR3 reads CASTLDRADTQYF. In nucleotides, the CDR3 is TGTGCCAGCACCCTCGACAGGGCAGATACGCAGTATTTT.

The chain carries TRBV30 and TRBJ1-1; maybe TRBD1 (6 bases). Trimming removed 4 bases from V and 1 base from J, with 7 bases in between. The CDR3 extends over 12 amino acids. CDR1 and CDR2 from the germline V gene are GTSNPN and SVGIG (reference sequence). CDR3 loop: CAWNRENTEAFF. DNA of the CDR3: TGTGCCTGGAACAGGGAGAACACTGAAGCTTTCTTT. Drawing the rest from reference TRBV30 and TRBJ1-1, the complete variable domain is SQTIHQWPATLVQPVGSPLSLECTVEGTSNPNLYWYRQAAGRGLQLLFYSVGIGQISSEVPQNLSASRPQDRQFILSSKKLLLSDSGFYLCAWNRENTEAFFGQGTRLTVV.

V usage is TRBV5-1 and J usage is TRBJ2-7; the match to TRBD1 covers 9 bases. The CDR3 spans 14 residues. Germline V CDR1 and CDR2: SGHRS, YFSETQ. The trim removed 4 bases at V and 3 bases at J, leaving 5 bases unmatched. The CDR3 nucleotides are TGCGCCAGCAGCCAGAGGACAGGGGTCTACGAGCAGTACTTC. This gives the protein CASSQRTGVYEQYF.

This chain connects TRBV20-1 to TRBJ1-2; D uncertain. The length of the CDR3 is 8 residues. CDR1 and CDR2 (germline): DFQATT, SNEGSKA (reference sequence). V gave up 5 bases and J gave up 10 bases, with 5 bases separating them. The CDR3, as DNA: TGCAGTGCTTCTTTCTACACCTTC. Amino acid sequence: CSASFYTF.